These 4 T cell receptor beta chains were sequenced from one sample in a study of control samples from healthy donors and cancer patients. Libraries were prepared by immunoSEQ multiplex PCR; TCRdb keeps only in-frame clonotypes and omits some of them. The sample lists roughly 100,000 clones; around nine tenths were seen once. Sequenced material: blood. These receptors were collected from a man younger than 40 in good health.

The chain links TRBV24-1 to TRBJ1-1; D ambiguous. The CDR3 is 11 amino acids. Trimming cost V 3 bases and J 6 bases, with 4 bases left between them. In germline, CDR1 is KGHDR, CDR2 SFDVKD. CDR3 DNA: TGTGCCACCAGTGATGAGGCTGAAGCTTTCTTT. Amino acid sequence: CATSDEAEAFF.

The chain's CDR3 is CAISEPQGSTYEQYF. The DNA for the CDR3 is TGTGCCATCAGTGAGCCCCAGGGTTCGACCTACGAGCAGTACTTC. The chain carries TRBV10-3 and TRBJ2-7; tentatively, D is TRBD1 (5 bases). The V gene's germline CDR1 is ENHRY and CDR2 SYGVKD. The V and J ends lost 2 bases and 2 bases respectively, with 13 bases between them. The CDR3 contains 15 residues.

This chain uses TRBV19 with TRBJ1-5; D uncertain. The V end lost 8 bases, the J end lost 3 bases, and 2 bases lay between the germline ends. The V gene's germline CDR1 is LNHDA and CDR2 SQIVND (reference sequence). The CDR3 loop spans 10 amino acids. CDR3 bases: TGTGCCAGTCACAATCAGCCCCAGCATTTT. Its translation: CASHNQPQHF.

The chain links TRBV29-1 to TRBJ2-2; possibly TRBD1 for D (5 bases). CDR3 length equals 13 residues. Deletions cut 4 bases from V and 2 bases from J, with 8 bases between. CDR1 and CDR2 from the germline V gene are SQVTM and ANQGSEA. This CDR3 reads CSVVTVNTGELFF. CDR3 DNA: TGCAGCGTTGTGACAGTTAACACCGGGGAGCTGTTTTTT.